Listed below are T cell receptor beta chains from one sample, sequenced in a study of T-cell memory formation after mild COVID-19. TCRdb independently ran MiXCR on the 5' RACE reads; one entry per CDR3 protein. The table lists roughly 350,000 distinct CDR3 sequences, 25% to 30% of them singletons. The sequencing sample was made of PBMCs or a T cell subset sorted from them (not recorded which). Receptors originate from an adult woman who had mild COVID-19 (a few samples of this study predate the infection). Cell type and time point are not known. The conserved cysteine and the conserved F or W are not part of the CDR3 here. Expanded clones are given a class, and other clones once, few, many or no size at all.

J gene,clone size,V gene,CDR3 protein
TRBJ1-2,NA,TRBV4-1,VSSQAVTNYGYT
TRBJ2-7,few,TRBV18,ASSPPWTEGAQY
TRBJ1-2,NA,TRBV7-8,ASSPRSQAGYYGYT
TRBJ2-7,many,TRBV12-3/TRBV12-4,ASSLMRVYEQY
TRBJ1-1,few,TRBV3-1,ASSQGFANTEAF
TRBJ2-5,NA,TRBV5-1,ASSLRSLQETQY
TRBJ2-7,many,TRBV2,ASSRKGPTGVEQY
TRBJ1-2,few,TRBV7-9,ASSLAPGGTAWIDGYT
TRBJ2-3,few,TRBV5-1,ASSVGSTDTQY
TRBJ1-1,few,TRBV7-2,ASSLQGSRLNTEAF
TRBJ2-5,NA,TRBV7-9,ASSLSEGYEETQY
TRBJ2-1,NA,TRBV20-1,SAPGSYNEQF
TRBJ2-2,NA,TRBV7-9,ASSLGEGETVTGELF
TRBJ2-7,few,TRBV11-2,ASSLVGESYEQY
TRBJ2-7,many,TRBV29-1,SVKKMVGGKGFYEQY
TRBJ2-7,NA,TRBV6-2/TRBV6-3,ASSYGHHYEQY
TRBJ2-5,NA,TRBV24-1,ATSDFGRQGTETQY
TRBJ2-7,few,TRBV2,ASRTSGTVEQY
TRBJ1-3,few,TRBV18,ASSPGQTSGNTIY